Shown below are 27 T cell receptor beta chains from a single sample sequenced in a study of blood T cell repertoires in COVID-19. Method: immunoSEQ multiplex PCR; TCRdb's copy keeps in-frame clones and lacks some. The sample contains some 200,000 clones, 80% to 85% of which appear only once. The sample was peripheral blood. The receptor source for this set is a woman in her sixties or seventies with COVID-19, enrolled during active disease.

The chain has TRBV28 and TRBJ1-4, with D maybe TRBD1 (5 bases). Trimming took 3 bases from V and 3 from J, leaving 8 bases between them. CDR1 MDHEN and CDR2 SYDVKM come from the germline V gene. CDR3 size: 14 residues. The CDR3 region is CASSFLGANEKLFF. DNA for the CDR3: TGTGCCAGCAGTTTCCTAGGGGCTAATGAAAAACTGTTTTTT. The full variable domain, with the rest looked up from reference TRBV28 and TRBJ1-4, is DVKVTQSSRYLVKRTGEKVFLECVQDMDHENMFWYRQDPGLGLRLIYFSYDVKMKEKGDIPEGYSVSREKKERFSLILESASTNQTSMYLCASSFLGANEKLFFGSGTQLSVL.

The chain links TRBV6-5 to TRBJ2-5; possible D gene TRBD2, 6 bases. Trimming removed 6 bases at V and 2 bases at J, with 16 bases between. Looked up from germline, CDR1 is MNHEY and CDR2 is SVGAGI. The CDR3 runs to 15 residues. The CDR3 sequence: CASRRSSGTQETQYF. Written as DNA, the CDR3 is TGTGCCAGCAGGAGGAGTAGCGGTACACAAGAGACCCAGTACTTC.

The V gene is TRBV6-2 or TRBV6-3, the J gene TRBJ1-1; TRBD1 matches 7 bases. The CDR3 is 17 amino acids. Trimming took 6 bases from V and 1 from J; bases not matched to a gene: 14. CDR1 is MNHEY and CDR2 is SVGEGT in the germline V gene. The CDR3 DNA sequence: TGTGCCAGCAGCACGACCCCCAGGACAGGTTCGAACACTGAAGCTTTCTTT. It specifies CASSTTPRTGSNTEAFF.

The rearrangement joins TRBV7-2 to TRBJ2-7; 13 bases are a match to TRBD2. The V segment lost 5 bases and the J segment 0 bases; nucleotides outside the gene matches: 1. The V gene's germline CDR1 is SGHTA and CDR2 FQGNSA. The CDR3 runs 15 residues. CDR3 loop: CASSRTSGSSYEQYF. In nucleotides, the CDR3 is TGTGCCAGCAGCAGGACTAGCGGGAGCTCCTACGAGCAGTACTTC.

V usage is TRBV27 and J usage is TRBJ2-7; a possible D gene is TRBD2 (5 bases). V was trimmed by 8 bases and J by 1 base, leaving 12 bases between them. CDR1 and CDR2 (germline): MNHEY, SMNVEV (reference sequence). The CDR3 is made up of 13 amino acids. CDR3 coding DNA: TGTGCCAGCGGACGACGGGGATCCTACGAGCAGTACTTC. Its translation is CASGRRGSYEQYF.

The J gene is TRBJ2-7, the V gene TRBV5-1; TRBD2 might be the D (7 bases). The CDR3 length is 15 residues. From germline, CDR1 is SGHRS and CDR2 YFSETQ. The V gene lost 3 bases and the J gene lost 0 bases, with 13 bases spanning the gap. The CDR3 protein is CASSWGGLTSYEQYF. CDR3 DNA: TGCGCCAGCAGCTGGGGGGGCCTCACCTCCTACGAGCAGTACTTC.

This clone was observed a few times. The CDR3: CATSGTGTTNQPQHF. The CDR3, as DNA: TGTGCCACCAGTGGCACCGGGACAACCAATCAGCCCCAGCATTTT. This chain links TRBV24-1 with TRBJ1-5, with D perhaps TRBD1 (6 bases). CDR3 size: 15 residues. Germline values: CDR1 KGHDR, CDR2 SFDVKD. V lost 5 bases to trimming and J lost 3 bases, with 13 bases between them.

The chain uses TRBV20-1 and TRBJ2-7; a weak D match, TRBD2 (6 bases). Germline assignment: CDR1 DFQATT and CDR2 SNEGSKA (reference sequence). The CDR3 runs to 11 residues. V was trimmed by 3 bases and J by 6 bases, leaving 9 bases between them. CDR3 nucleotide sequence: TGCAGTGCTAGGGGGACTCCCGAGCAGTACTTC. It specifies CSARGTPEQYF.

This sequence joins TRBV25-1 and TRBJ2-2; possible D gene TRBD1, 6 bases. V shed 5 bases and J shed 5 bases, with 12 bases lying between them. Germline V gene data show CDR1 as MGHDK and CDR2 as SYGVNS. The CDR3 sequence is 14 residues long. The chain's CDR3 is CASSTTGWTGELFF. The CDR3 DNA reads as TGTGCCAGCAGTACGACAGGCTGGACCGGGGAGCTGTTTTTT.

This clone was observed a single time. The CDR3 DNA reads TGCAGCGTTGAGCCTTTTGGGGCAGGGAGGTATGAGCAGTTCTTC. Protein: CSVEPFGAGRYEQFF. The gene calls are TRBV29-1 and TRBJ2-1, with D maybe TRBD2 (6 bases). The CDR3 loop spans 15 amino acids. The V end lost 3 bases, the J end lost 8 bases, and 20 bases lay between the germline ends. Germline V lookup: CDR1 SQVTM, CDR2 ANQGSEA.

The J gene is TRBJ2-4, the V gene TRBV12-3 or TRBV12-4; weak D call: TRBD2 (5 bases). The V end lost 4 bases, the J end lost 5 bases, and 9 bases lay between the germline ends. This CDR3 has 13 residues. The CDR3 loop reads CASSWSGENIQYF. The CDR3 DNA follows: TGTGCCAGCAGTTGGTCCGGGGAAAACATTCAGTACTTC.

This clone was detected only once. The rearrangement uses TRBV7-2 and TRBJ2-7; 12 bases are shared with TRBD2. Germline V CDR1 and CDR2: SGHTA, FQGNSA. The CDR3 is made up of 16 amino acids. Trimming took 7 bases from V and 5 from J; bases not matched to a gene: 12. CDR3 protein: CASTPQPLAGGNEQYF. The CDR3 region has the DNA TGTGCCAGCACCCCCCAGCCACTAGCGGGAGGTAACGAGCAGTACTTC.

The gene calls are TRBV10-3 and TRBJ1-6; D ambiguous. This CDR3 is 14 amino acids long. Germline V gene sequence: CDR1 ENHRY, CDR2 SYGVKD. Trimming left V 7 bases short and J 9 bases short, with 16 bases between. The CDR3 DNA follows: TGTGCCATCAAGATGGGCCCTAGCGGTTCACCCCTCCACTTT. This sequence encodes CAIKMGPSGSPLHF.

There are many counts of this clone. The V and J genes are TRBV27 and TRBJ1-5, with a possible D match to TRBD1 (5 bases). This CDR3 is built from 15 residues. V was shortened by 2 bases and J by 9 bases, with 17 bases between the two germline ends. The germline V gene encodes CDR1 MNHEY and CDR2 SMNVEV (reference sequence). CDR3 DNA: TGTGCCAGCAGTTTACCCGATGGGGCTAGGGGGCCCCAGCATTTT. It is translated as CASSLPDGARGPQHF.

The V gene is TRBV18, the J gene TRBJ2-1; D is possibly TRBD2 (6 bases). V was trimmed by 3 bases and J by 5 bases, leaving 11 bases between them. This CDR3 is built from 14 residues. The germline V gene encodes CDR1 KGHSH and CDR2 LQKENI. In nucleotides, the CDR3 is TGTGCCAGCTCACCGAACGGGAGAAACAATGAGCAGTTCTTC. This encodes CASSPNGRNNEQFF.

The chain links TRBV5-4 to TRBJ2-5; no firm D call. Germline V gene sequence: CDR1 SGHNT, CDR2 YYREEE (reference sequence). The CDR3 totals 16 residues. Trimming took 2 bases from V and 1 from J, leaving 15 bases between them. The CDR3 region is CASSFGNREIQETQYF. The CDR3, as DNA: TGTGCCAGCAGCTTTGGTAACCGCGAAATCCAAGAGACCCAGTACTTC.

This clone came up a few times. V and J are TRBV29-1 and TRBJ1-5; D perhaps matches TRBD1 (6 bases). CDR3 length: 14 residues. V was cut by 6 bases and J by 4 bases, with 16 bases left in between. The germline gives CDR1 SQVTM, CDR2 ANQGSEA. Here the CDR3 DNA reads TGCAGCGTACTACAGGGAAGTGGGAATCAGCCCCAGCATTTT. It translates to CSVLQGSGNQPQHF.

This chain links TRBV5-1 with TRBJ2-5; 11 nucleotides line up with TRBD2. V gave up 4 bases and J gave up 5 bases; unmatched junction bases: 7. Germline V gene lookup returns CDR1 SGHRS and CDR2 YFSETQ. This CDR3 is built from 15 residues. The CDR3 sequence is CASSQTSGEGETQYF. The CDR3, as DNA: TGCGCCAGCAGCCAGACTAGCGGGGAAGGCGAGACCCAGTACTTC.

This clone was counted only a few times. The rearrangement joins TRBV2 to TRBJ2-2, with 9 bases fitting TRBD2. The CDR3 is 15 residues long. The V segment lost 5 bases and the J segment 5 bases; nucleotides outside the gene matches: 6. Germline loops: CDR1 SNHLY, CDR2 FYNNEI. The CDR3 loop reads CASSFGLAGTGELFF. In DNA, the CDR3 is TGTGCCAGCAGTTTTGGGCTAGCGGGGACCGGGGAGCTGTTTTTT.

This CDR3 reads CASSKTGGVNEQFF. Written as DNA, the CDR3 is TGTGCCAGCAGCAAAACAGGGGGTGTGAATGAGCAGTTCTTC. The V call is TRBV5-6, the J call TRBJ2-1, with 8 bases matching TRBD1. V trimming: 4 bases; J trimming: 7 bases; junction bases outside the gene matches: 7. The CDR3 runs to 14 residues. Germline V lookup: CDR1 SGHDT, CDR2 YYEEEE.

The chain has TRBV5-1 and TRBJ2-1; TRBD2 matches at 10 bases. Germline V gene sequence: CDR1 SGHRS, CDR2 YFSETQ. The CDR3 spans 15 residues. Trimming at V came to 5 bases and at J to 2 bases, leaving 4 bases not matched to a gene. The CDR3: CASSSTSGTYNEQFF. CDR3 sequence (DNA): TGCGCCAGCAGTAGCACTAGCGGGACCTACAATGAGCAGTTCTTC.

The V and J genes are TRBV5-1 and TRBJ1-5, with a tentative D call TRBD1 (6 bases). V was trimmed by 4 bases and J by 6 bases, leaving 14 bases between them. Germline-derived CDR1 and CDR2 are SGHRS and YFSETQ. The CDR3 covers 14 residues. CDR3 coding DNA: TGCGCCAGCAGCCCGGGACACAACGTTCAGCCCCAGCATTTT. Protein: CASSPGHNVQPQHF.

The chain employs TRBV7-9 and TRBJ1-5; D gene unclear. There are 19 residues in the CDR3. The germline V gene encodes CDR1 SEHNR and CDR2 FQNEAQ (reference sequence). Trimming took 2 bases from V and 1 from J, leaving 21 bases between them. CDR3 nucleotides: TGTGCCAGCAGCTTATTTCCTAGGTTCGGGCAGCGGAGCAATCAGCCCCAGCATTTT. Translated: CASSLFPRFGQRSNQPQHF.

There are a few counts of this clone. V gene TRBV18 combines with J gene TRBJ1-1; D gene ambiguous. The V end lost 3 bases, the J end lost 0 bases, and 11 bases lay between the germline ends. Germline V gene lookup returns CDR1 KGHSH and CDR2 LQKENI. The CDR3 spans 15 residues. CDR3 bases: TGTGCCAGCTCACCTGCGGGAGAAATGAACACTGAAGCTTTCTTT. Translating it yields CASSPAGEMNTEAFF.

About this clone itself: Other DNA sequences from this sample encode an identical CDR3 as well. This rearrangement joins TRBV5-1 to TRBJ2-2, with 11 bases that match TRBD1. This CDR3 has 17 residues. J lost 5 bases, V lost 2 bases, and 8 bases had no gene match. Germline CDR1 and CDR2: SGHRS and YFSETQ. In DNA, the CDR3 is TGCGCCAGCAGCTTCGTGTTCGGGACAGGGGGAACCGGGGAGCTGTTTTTT. Translated, it gives CASSFVFGTGGTGELFF.

This clone was picked up one time. The chain couples TRBV5-1 to TRBJ2-1; 13 bases match TRBD2. The CDR3 is 18 residues long. From germline, CDR1 is SGHRS and CDR2 YFSETQ. The V and J ends lost 3 bases and 6 bases, in that order; junction bases with no gene match: 12. The chain's CDR3 is CASSSIKTGLAGINEQFF. The CDR3 DNA is TGCGCCAGCAGCTCTATTAAGACGGGACTAGCGGGGATCAATGAGCAGTTCTTC. The variable domain in full, with the rest retrieved from reference TRBV5-1 and TRBJ2-1, is KAGVTQTPRYLIKTRGQQVTLSCSPISGHRSVSWYQQTPGQGLQFLFEYFSETQRNKGNFPGRFSGRQFSNSRSEMNVSTLELGDSALYLCASSSIKTGLAGINEQFFGPGTRLTVL.

This clone came up once. The rearrangement joins TRBV4-1 to TRBJ2-1; D is possibly TRBD2 (5 bases). CDR3 length equals 16 residues. Germline V lookup: CDR1 MGHRA, CDR2 YSYEKL. Trimming removed 1 base at V and 0 bases at J, with 10 bases between. The CDR3 DNA sequence: TGCGCCAGCAGCCAAGGGCGGGCCCTCTCCTACAATGAGCAGTTCTTC. This codes for CASSQGRALSYNEQFF.